This entry features one TCR beta chain sequence. The antigen is not known. Treatment in this sample: randomized to nivolumab then ipilimumab (arm A) or the reverse (arm B). DNA-damaging chemotherapy had not been given to any patient beforehand. V lost 5 bases to trimming and J lost 7 bases; unmatched junction nucleotides: 9. Germline CDR1 and CDR2: GTSNPN and SVGIG (reference sequence). This CDR3 spans 13 amino acids. The source of the sample is a study of sequential checkpoint blockade in melanoma. Study-level background: TCRbeta immunosequencing was performed on DNA from roughly 90 pretreatment melanoma tumor samples. Matched biopsies came pretreatment and at week 13 for about 24 patients.

The data were produced by immunoSEQ multiplex PCR, yet TCRdb's version contains in-frame clones alone and is incomplete. Of hundreds of clones in the sample, approximately 20% were seen once. Study-wide results and limits: Pretreatment TIL clonality tracked with response in the nivolumab-first arm.

Sequenced here: tumor tissue (inferred from file names), sampled from a patient given nivolumab and ipilimumab in sequence. V usage is TRBV30 and J usage is TRBJ2-7; 9 nucleotides agree with TRBD1. This receptor was obtained from a human donor with melanoma. DNA of the CDR3: TGTGCCTGGGAGGACAGGGGTTCGTGGGAGCAGTACTTC. This encodes CAWEDRGSWEQYF.